What follows are 7 T cell receptor beta chains derived from one specimen sequenced in a study of blood T cell repertoires in COVID-19. This table comes from immunoSEQ multiplex PCR, and its TCRdb copy is limited to in-frame clones, with some not included. The repertoire holds about 130,000 clones, with approximately 84% as singletons. Sequenced material: peripheral blood. These receptors all stem from a woman in her forties or fifties who had recovered from COVID-19.

This clone was seen only once. The chain combines TRBV11-1 with TRBJ2-4; tentatively, D is TRBD1 (5 bases). From germline, CDR1 is SGHAT and CDR2 FQDESV (reference sequence). The V gene lost 5 bases and the J gene lost 0 bases, with 14 bases spanning the gap. The CDR3 sequence is 16 residues long. The CDR3 DNA reads TGTGCCAGCAGCCCGCAGGGTAGGCCAGCCAAAAACATTCAGTACTTC. Its translation: CASSPQGRPAKNIQYF.

This chain uses TRBV4-1 with TRBJ1-1; D is ambiguous. Per the germline V gene, CDR1 is MGHRA and CDR2 is YSYEKL. Trimming pared 1 base from V and 1 base from J, leaving 16 bases between. The CDR3 sequence is 17 residues long. As DNA, the CDR3 is TGCGCCAGCAGCCAAGTCGCCTCTAGGAGACGGAACACTGAAGCTTTCTTT. This sequence encodes CASSQVASRRRNTEAFF.

V gene TRBV5-8 combines with J gene TRBJ2-3; D gene ambiguous. This CDR3 has 16 residues. CDR1 SGHTS and CDR2 YDEGEE come from the germline V gene. V shed 0 bases and J shed 2 bases, with 13 bases lying between them. The CDR3 protein is CASSLGRGHLTDTQYF. As DNA, the CDR3 is TGTGCCAGCAGCTTGGGGCGCGGTCACCTCACAGATACGCAGTATTTT.

In its sample, this clone was seen once. The rearrangement joins TRBV12-3 or TRBV12-4 to TRBJ2-5; TRBD2 matches 8 bases. J lost 2 bases, V lost 6 bases, and 2 bases had no gene match. This CDR3 has 13 amino acids. This CDR3 reads CASRLADQETQYF. CDR3 bases: TGTGCCAGCAGACTAGCGGATCAAGAGACCCAGTACTTC.

The table lists this clone with a count of one. J is TRBJ2-1 and V is TRBV10-1; possible D gene TRBD2, 6 bases. Germline V lookup: CDR1 WNHNN, CDR2 SYGVQD (reference sequence). The CDR3 has 14 residues. V shed 6 bases and J shed 4 bases, with 13 bases lying between them. CDR3 sequence reads: CASSRTGGYNEQFF. CDR3 in DNA: TGCGCCAGCAGCAGGACTGGGGGGTACAATGAGCAGTTCTTC.

This chain joins TRBV10-1 and TRBJ2-7; D not certain. V shed 5 bases and J shed 0 bases, with 5 bases lying between them. The CDR3 is 12 residues long. Germline lookup yields CDR1 WNHNN and CDR2 SYGVQD (reference sequence). The CDR3 nucleotides are TGCGCCAGCAGTAGGAGCTCCTACGAGCAGTACTTC. It yields the protein CASSRSSYEQYF.

This clone was counted a few times. The chain links TRBV11-2 to TRBJ1-6; possible D gene TRBD1, 6 bases. CDR3 size: 15 residues. In germline, CDR1 is SGHAT, CDR2 FQNNGV. Trimming took 2 bases from V and 8 from J, leaving 13 bases between them. The CDR3 coding sequence is TGTGCCAGCAGCTTAATCGGTACAGGGCATTCACCCCTCCACTTT. This translates into CASSLIGTGHSPLHF.